Below are 29 T cell receptor beta chains sequenced from a single sample in a study of regulatory T cells in long-lasting Graves disease. To make TCR beta libraries, researchers used iRepertoire HTBI primers and Arm-PCR of CDR3 regions. TCRdb recomputed calls from the multiplex PCR reads with MiXCR, one row per CDR3 protein. The sample contains 350,000 to 450,000 distinct CDR3 sequences, more than 20% of which appear only once. Stated time point: persistent/refractory GD, antithyroid drugs over 5 years with positive TRAb. From PBMCs, RNA was extracted and then used to make the TCR library. The specimen was peripheral blood mononuclear cells (PBMCs), collected when the disease was refractory, from a patient treated with antithyroid drugs. These receptors were collected from a middle-aged woman with Graves disease.

This clonotype occurred a few times. V is TRBV13 and J is TRBJ1-3; D not resolved. The CDR3 totals 14 residues. The germline V gene encodes CDR1 PRHDT and CDR2 FYEKMQ (reference sequence). The germline V and J ends were trimmed by 11 bases and 2 bases, with 16 bases remaining between them. CDR3 sequence reads: CACQVLGAGNTIYF. The CDR3 DNA follows: TGTGCCTGCCAGGTCCTTGGTGCTGGAAACACCATATATTTT.

J is TRBJ1-3 and V is TRBV19; D is uncertain. Germline-derived CDR1 and CDR2 are LNHDA and SQIVND (reference sequence). Deletions cut 10 bases from V and 4 bases from J, with 17 bases between. This CDR3 has 14 residues. As DNA, the CDR3 is TGTGCCACCTTGACCGGGAGCTCCGGAAACACCATATATTTT. It yields the protein CATLTGSSGNTIYF. The full variable domain, rest sourced from reference TRBV19 and TRBJ1-3, is DGGITQSPKYLFRKEGQNVTLSCEQNLNHDAMYWYRQDPGQGLRLIYYSQIVNDFQKGDIAEGYSVSREKKESFPLTVTSAQKNPTAFYLCATLTGSSGNTIYFGEGSWLTVV.

This clonotype was observed many times. The chain links TRBV28 to TRBJ2-1; D is perhaps TRBD1 (6 bases). From germline, CDR1 is MDHEN and CDR2 SYDVKM. The CDR3 runs 15 residues. The ends were cut back, 3 bases at V and 5 bases at J, with 14 bases in the middle. The DNA of the CDR3 is TGTGCCAGCAGTTTTTATACAGGGAAGGACAATGAGCAGTTCTTC. It encodes CASSFYTGKDNEQFF.

Comments on this clonotype: This may arise from a read error, as a much more abundant clone is one base away. The V gene is TRBV25-1, the J gene TRBJ1-5, with 8 bases aligning to TRBD1. The CDR3 has 18 amino acids. V lost 7 bases, J lost 2 bases, and 16 bases stayed unmatched. Germline loops: CDR1 MGHDK, CDR2 SYGVNS. The CDR3 sequence is CASTSWTGLSNGNQPQHF. DNA for the CDR3: TGTGCCAGCACTTCATGGACAGGGCTTTCCAATGGCAATCAGCCCCAGCATTTT. Based on the CDR3 plus reference TRBV25-1 and TRBJ1-5, the full variable domain is EADIYQTPRYLVIGTGKKITLECSQTMGHDKMYWYQQDPGMELHLIHYSYGVNSTEKGDLSSESTVSRIRTEHFPLTLESARPSHTSQYLCASTSWTGLSNGNQPQHFGDGTRLSIL.

CDR3 bases: TGTGCCAGCAGCATGAGGGGGACAGTTAACACCGGGGAGCTGTTTTTT. Its translation is CASSMRGTVNTGELFF. The rearrangement links TRBV5-5 to TRBJ2-2, with 7 bases that match TRBD1. The germline V gene has CDR1 SGHKS and CDR2 YYEKEE (reference sequence). With 4 bases clipped from V and 2 bases from J, the junction kept 8 bases outside the gene matches. CDR3 length: 16 amino acids. Full variable domain (outside the CDR3, taken from reference TRBV5-5 and TRBJ2-2): DAGVTQSPTHLIKTRGQQVTLRCSPISGHKSVSWYQQVLGQGPQFIFQYYEKEERGRGNFPDRFSARQFPNYSSELNVNALLLGDSALYLCASSMRGTVNTGELFFGEGSRLTVL.

This clonotype was counted many times. This chain connects TRBV7-2 to TRBJ1-1; D not certain. The CDR3 is 14 amino acids. The V gene lost 5 bases and the J gene lost 1 base, with 11 bases spanning the gap. CDR1 is SGHTA, CDR2 FQGNSA, per germline. CDR3 in amino acids: CASSPRYKNTEAFF. The CDR3 nucleotides read TGTGCCAGCAGCCCGCGCTACAAGAACACTGAAGCTTTCTTT.

V is TRBV6-1 and J is TRBJ2-5; the D gene is possibly TRBD1 (6 bases). Per germline, CDR1 MNHNS and CDR2 SASEGT. The CDR3 loop spans 13 amino acids. Trimming removed 5 bases from V and 5 bases from J, with 12 bases in between. CDR3 bases: TGTGCCAGCAGTACAGGGTCTAGGGAGACCCAGTACTTC. It yields the protein CASSTGSRETQYF.

V gene TRBV27 combines with J gene TRBJ2-3, with 9 bases matching TRBD2. The CDR3 length is 15 residues. The ends lost 3 bases at V and 3 bases at J; junction bases unmatched: 4. CDR1 and CDR2 from the germline V gene are MNHEY and SMNVEV (reference sequence). CDR3 residues: CASSLWREGTDTQYF. The CDR3 DNA sequence: TGTGCCAGCAGTTTGTGGCGGGAGGGAACAGATACGCAGTATTTT.

The V call is TRBV7-9, the J call TRBJ2-7; D is unclear. The CDR3 spans 11 residues. Germline V gene data show CDR1 as SEHNR and CDR2 as FQNEAQ (reference sequence). V lost 1 base to trimming and J lost 6 bases, with 4 bases between them. Here the CDR3 DNA reads TGTGCCAGCAGCTTAGTTGCCGAGCAGTACTTC. As protein: CASSLVAEQYF.

This clonotype has ten or more counts. This chain links TRBV7-9 with TRBJ1-2; 9 bases agree with TRBD1. The germline V gene has CDR1 SEHNR and CDR2 FQNEAQ (reference sequence). The CDR3 loop spans 14 amino acids. V lost 3 bases to trimming and J lost 5 bases; unmatched junction nucleotides: 4. CDR3 sequence reads: CASSFIDRGYGYTF. For the CDR3, the DNA is TGTGCCAGCAGCTTTATTGACAGGGGGTATGGCTACACCTTC.

The chain links TRBV5-1 to TRBJ2-7; TRBD1 matches 7 bases. This CDR3 has 16 amino acids. Germline CDR1 SGHRS, CDR2 YFSETQ. With V trimmed by 3 bases and J by 5 bases, 14 bases remained unmatched. CDR3 sequence: CASSWETGAGVDEQYF. CDR3 in DNA: TGCGCCAGCAGCTGGGAAACAGGGGCAGGGGTCGACGAGCAGTACTTC.

In regard to this clonotype: A single base separates this from a much larger clone, so it may be a read error. The chain uses TRBV6-2 or TRBV6-3 and TRBJ1-6, with a weak D call TRBD1 (5 bases). The CDR3 has 15 amino acids. Germline V gene lookup returns CDR1 MNHEY and CDR2 SVGEGT. CDR3 loop: CASQGGGTYNSPLRF. The CDR3 bases are TGTGCCAGCCAAGGCGGGGGGACCTATAATTCACCCCTCCGCTTT.

In the case of this clonotype: Just one base apart from a much larger clone, this may be a read error. The V gene is TRBV6-1, the J gene TRBJ2-2; D tentatively reads TRBD1 or TRBD2 (5 bases each). Germline CDR1 and CDR2: MNHNS and SASEGT. The CDR3 is 17 residues long. The CDR3 region has the DNA TGTGCCAGCAACGACATTCAGCGGACAAGGGGTTCCGGGGAGCTGGTTTTT. Its protein is CASNDIQRTRGSGELVF.

The chain recombines TRBV5-5 with TRBJ2-7; D is undetermined. The CDR3 is made up of 12 amino acids. Trimming cost V 4 bases and J 6 bases, with 11 bases left between them. CDR1 is SGHKS and CDR2 is YYEKEE in the germline V gene (reference sequence). For the CDR3, the DNA is TGTGCCAGCAGCCACGGACGGATCGAGCAGTACTTC. Its translation: CASSHGRIEQYF.

At least ten counts were recorded for this clonotype. V and J are TRBV2 and TRBJ2-2; D not resolved. Germline V CDR1 and CDR2: SNHLY, FYNNEI. This CDR3 is 13 amino acids long. V gave up 5 bases and J gave up 6 bases, with 10 bases separating them. CDR3 protein: CASSLGHPGELFF. As DNA, the CDR3 is TGTGCCAGCAGTCTTGGTCACCCCGGGGAGCTGTTTTTT.

The CDR3 region has the DNA TGTGCCAGCAGTGTATACAGGGTTAGTGGTGATACGCAGTATTTT. It encodes CASSVYRVSGDTQYF. The V and J genes are TRBV28 and TRBJ2-3, with TRBD1 as a possible D gene (6 bases). CDR1 and CDR2 (germline): MDHEN, SYDVKM. V gave up 5 bases and J gave up 6 bases, with 18 bases separating them. CDR3 size: 15 residues. Variable domain in full (rest from reference TRBV28 and TRBJ2-3): DVKVTQSSRYLVKRTGEKVFLECVQDMDHENMFWYRQDPGLGLRLIYFSYDVKMKEKGDIPEGYSVSREKKERFSLILESASTNQTSMYLCASSVYRVSGDTQYFGPGTRLTVL.

The CDR3 loop reads CSARESSKVAFF. DNA of the CDR3: TGCAGTGCTAGAGAAAGCTCGAAGGTTGCTTTCTTT. The gene calls are TRBV20-1 and TRBJ1-1; D is unclear. Germline V gene lookup returns CDR1 DFQATT and CDR2 SNEGSKA (reference sequence). The CDR3 is made up of 12 amino acids. V shed 0 bases and J shed 11 bases, with 13 bases lying between them.

The genes are TRBV5-1 and TRBJ1-1, with 7 bases aligning to TRBD1. This CDR3 has 16 amino acids. Looked up from germline, CDR1 is SGHRS and CDR2 is YFSETQ. The J segment lost 1 base and the V segment lost 0 bases, leaving 6 bases of the junction unmatched. Here the CDR3 DNA reads TGCGCCAGCAGCTTGGATTTGAGGGGGCCGAACACTGAAGCTTTCTTT. It encodes CASSLDLRGPNTEAFF.

This chain uses TRBV11-3 with TRBJ2-2; D gene ambiguous. The CDR3 extends over 13 amino acids. CDR1 is SGHNT and CDR2 is YENEEA in the germline V gene. Trimming removed 0 bases from V and 6 bases from J, with 5 bases in between. Here the CDR3 reads CASSLDLAGELFF. In nucleotides, the CDR3 is TGTGCCAGCAGCTTAGATCTTGCCGGGGAGCTGTTTTTT.

This clonotype was detected many times. V is TRBV28 and J is TRBJ1-4; no firm D call. In germline, CDR1 is MDHEN, CDR2 SYDVKM. Trimming shortened V by 5 bases and J by 5 bases, and 24 bases separated the two germline ends. The CDR3 is made up of 18 amino acids. The CDR3 here is CASSLSRGEVLLNEKLFF. The CDR3 region has the DNA TGTGCCAGCAGTCTAAGCCGGGGAGAGGTGCTACTAAATGAAAAACTGTTTTTT.

The chain is built from TRBV15 and TRBJ1-4, with 7 nucleotides matching TRBD1. CDR1 and CDR2 from the germline V gene are LNHNV and YYDKDF (reference sequence). V shed 1 base and J 6 bases; nucleotides not matched to a gene: 2. This CDR3 spans 14 amino acids. The CDR3 spells CATSRGQGDEKLFF. In DNA, the CDR3 is TGTGCCACCAGCAGAGGACAGGGCGATGAAAAACTGTTTTTT.

This clonotype was seen repeatedly, ten times or more. The V gene is TRBV11-2, the J gene TRBJ2-4; TRBD2 agrees at 7 bases. Trimming took 5 bases from V and 6 from J; bases not matched to a gene: 7. Germline loops: CDR1 SGHAT, CDR2 FQNNGV. The CDR3 spans 14 residues. CDR3 amino acids: CASSLGGTGNIQYF. The CDR3 coding sequence is TGTGCCAGCAGCCTCGGGGGGACGGGAAACATTCAGTACTTC.

This clonotype showed up just a few times. The chain joins TRBV5-1 to TRBJ2-7; D perhaps matches TRBD1 (6 bases). In germline, CDR1 is SGHRS, CDR2 YFSETQ. This CDR3 comprises 14 residues. Trimming took 2 bases from V and 1 from J, leaving 10 bases between them. The CDR3 here is CASSFRGASYEQYF. CDR3 nucleotide sequence: TGCGCCAGCAGCTTCAGGGGTGCGTCCTACGAGCAGTACTTC.

This clonotype was observed a handful of times. This could be a read error, since a much larger clone is one nucleotide away. The V and J genes are TRBV11-2 and TRBJ2-7, with TRBD2 matching over 8 bases. Germline assignment: CDR1 SGHAT and CDR2 FQNNGV. The CDR3 contains 15 residues. CDR3 sequence (DNA): TGTGCCAGCAGCTTAGATACGGCTAGCGGGTACGAGCGGTACTTC. Protein sequence: CASSLDTASGYERYF.

This clonotype appeared many times. This rearrangement joins TRBV28 to TRBJ2-7; D is perhaps TRBD2 (5 bases). The length of the CDR3 is 12 residues. Looked up from germline, CDR1 is MDHEN and CDR2 is SYDVKM. The V gene lost 10 bases and the J gene lost 3 bases, with 13 bases spanning the gap. CDR3 sequence (DNA): TGTGCCACCACCGGGAACCTCTACGAGCAGTACTTC. Its protein is CATTGNLYEQYF.

This clonotype has just a few counts. V is TRBV12-3 or TRBV12-4 and J is TRBJ1-1, with D possibly matching TRBD1 (5 bases). The V gene lost 6 bases and the J gene lost 4 bases, with 12 bases spanning the gap. The CDR3 is made up of 13 amino acids. CDR3 nucleotides: TGTGCCAGCAGGGCCAGGGAAGGCACTGAAGCTTTCTTT. Translation: CASRAREGTEAFF.

This clonotype came up many times. At one end the junction does not follow the germline gene, possibly because of a read error. DNA for the CDR3: TGTGCCAGCAGCTTGGCCCCAGGGTCGGGGGAGCAGTACTTC. Protein sequence: CASSLAPGSGEQYF. The chain couples TRBV5-1 to TRBJ2-7; D possibly matches TRBD1 or TRBD2 (5 bases each). Germline V gene sequence: CDR1 SGHRS, CDR2 YFSETQ. The CDR3 totals 14 residues.

The chain employs TRBV11-2 and TRBJ1-2, with unresolved D. Per the germline V gene, CDR1 is SGHAT and CDR2 is FQNNGV. The CDR3 spans 11 residues. Trimming removed 8 bases from V and 9 bases from J, with 13 bases in between. The CDR3 bases are TGTGCCAGCCCCCTCAGTGAGCGCTACACCTTC. It specifies CASPLSERYTF.

This clonotype was counted between two and nine times. This chain uses TRBV5-1 with TRBJ1-3; D remains ambiguous. Germline CDR1 SGHRS, CDR2 YFSETQ. Trimming left V 5 bases short and J 3 bases short, with 12 bases between. The CDR3 length is 14 residues. CDR3 nucleotide sequence: TGCGCCAGCAGACCAGACGAAATTGGAAACACCATATATTTT. It encodes CASRPDEIGNTIYF.